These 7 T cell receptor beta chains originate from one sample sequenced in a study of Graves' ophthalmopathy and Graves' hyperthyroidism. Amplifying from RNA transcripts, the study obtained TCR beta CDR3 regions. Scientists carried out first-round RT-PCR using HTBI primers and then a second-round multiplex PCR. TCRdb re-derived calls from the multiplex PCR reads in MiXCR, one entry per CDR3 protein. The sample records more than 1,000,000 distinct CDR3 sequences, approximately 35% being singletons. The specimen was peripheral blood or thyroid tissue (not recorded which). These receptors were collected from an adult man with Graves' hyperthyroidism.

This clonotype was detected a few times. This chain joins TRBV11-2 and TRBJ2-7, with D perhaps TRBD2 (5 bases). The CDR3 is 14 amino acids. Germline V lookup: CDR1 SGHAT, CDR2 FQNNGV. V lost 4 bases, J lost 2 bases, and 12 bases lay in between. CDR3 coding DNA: TGTGCCAGCAGCTCGTGGAGGACCCCCTACGAGCAGTACTTC. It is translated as CASSSWRTPYEQYF.

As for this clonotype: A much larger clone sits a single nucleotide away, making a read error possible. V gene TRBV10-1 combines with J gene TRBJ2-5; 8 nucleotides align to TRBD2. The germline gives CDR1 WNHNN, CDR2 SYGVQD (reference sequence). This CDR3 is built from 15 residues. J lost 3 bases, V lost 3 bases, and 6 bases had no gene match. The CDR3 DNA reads TGCGCCAGCAGTGATGGCGGGGGGCTTGAAGAGACCCAGTACTTC. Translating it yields CASSDGGGLEETQYF.

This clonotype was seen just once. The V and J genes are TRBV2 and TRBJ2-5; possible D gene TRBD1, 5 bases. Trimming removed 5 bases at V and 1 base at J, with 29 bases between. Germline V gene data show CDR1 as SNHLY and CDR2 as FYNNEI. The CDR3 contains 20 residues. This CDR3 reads CASSLLGRALLPDLQETQYF. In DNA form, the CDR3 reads TGTGCCAGCAGTTTATTGGGCAGGGCACTTCTACCAGACCTCCAAGAGACCCAGTACTTC. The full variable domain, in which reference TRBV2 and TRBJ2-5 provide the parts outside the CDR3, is EPEVTQTPSHQVTQMGQEVILRCVPISNHLYFYWYRQILGQKVEFLVSFYNNEISEKSEIFDDQFSVERPDGSNFTLKIRSTKLEDSAMYFCASSLLGRALLPDLQETQYFGPGTRLLVL.

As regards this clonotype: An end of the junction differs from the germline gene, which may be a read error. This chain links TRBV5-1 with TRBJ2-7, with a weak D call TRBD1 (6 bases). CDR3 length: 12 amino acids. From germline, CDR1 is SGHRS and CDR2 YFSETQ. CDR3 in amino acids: CASSWGPGEQYF. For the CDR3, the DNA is TGTGCCAGCAGTTGGGGGCCGGGGGAGCAGTACTTC.

CDR3 coding DNA: TGCAGCAAGGGACAGGGGGTCTATGGCTACACCTTC. It yields the protein CSKGQGVYGYTF. V and J are TRBV29-1 and TRBJ1-2, with 11 bases lining up with TRBD1. J lost 4 bases, V lost 8 bases, and 3 bases had no gene match. Germline assignment: CDR1 SQVTM and CDR2 ANQGSEA. The CDR3 spans 12 residues. Full variable domain (missing parts from reference TRBV29-1 and TRBJ1-2): SAVISQKPSRDICQRGTSLTIQCQVDSQVTMMFWYRQQPGQSLTLIATANQGSEATYESGFVIDKFPISRPNLTFSTLTVSNMSPEDSSIYLCSKGQGVYGYTFGSGTRLTVV.

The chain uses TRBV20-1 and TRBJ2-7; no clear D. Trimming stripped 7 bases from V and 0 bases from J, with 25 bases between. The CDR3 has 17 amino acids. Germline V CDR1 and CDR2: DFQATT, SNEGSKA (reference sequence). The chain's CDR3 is CSGAPYGGFGDSYEQYF. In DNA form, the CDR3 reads TGCAGTGGAGCCCCATATGGTGGATTCGGAGACTCCTACGAGCAGTACTTC.

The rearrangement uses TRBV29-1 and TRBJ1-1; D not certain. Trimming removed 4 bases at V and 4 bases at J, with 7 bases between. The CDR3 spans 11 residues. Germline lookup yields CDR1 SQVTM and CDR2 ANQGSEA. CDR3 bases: TGCAGCGTTGTAGGCCCCACTGAAGCTTTCTTT. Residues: CSVVGPTEAFF.